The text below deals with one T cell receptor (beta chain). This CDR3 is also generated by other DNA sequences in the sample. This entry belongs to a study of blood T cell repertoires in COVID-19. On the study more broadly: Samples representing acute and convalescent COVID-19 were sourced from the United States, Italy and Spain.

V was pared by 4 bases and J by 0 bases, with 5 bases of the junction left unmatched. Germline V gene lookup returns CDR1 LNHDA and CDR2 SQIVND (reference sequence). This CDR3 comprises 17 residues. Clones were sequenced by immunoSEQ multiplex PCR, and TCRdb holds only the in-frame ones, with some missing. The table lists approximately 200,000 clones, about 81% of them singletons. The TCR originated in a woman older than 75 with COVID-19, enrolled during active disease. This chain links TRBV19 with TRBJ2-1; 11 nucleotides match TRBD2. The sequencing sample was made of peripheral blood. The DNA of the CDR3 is TGTGCCAGTAGTAGGGGTCTAGCGGGAGGCTCCTACAATGAGCAGTTCTTC. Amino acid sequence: CASSRGLAGGSYNEQFF. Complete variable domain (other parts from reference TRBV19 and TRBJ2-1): DGGITQSPKYLFRKEGQNVTLSCEQNLNHDAMYWYRQDPGQGLRLIYYSQIVNDFQKGDIAEGYSVSREKKESFPLTVTSAQKNPTAFYLCASSRGLAGGSYNEQFFGPGTRLTVL.